This TCR beta chain stems from a study of T cell clonotyping in hematopoietic cell transplantation. Findings and caveats of the study: Graft donor and pretransplant recipient Inverse Simpson Index values predicted broader posttransplant TCR diversity. After transplant, recipient diversity fell while pathologically expanded clonotypes grew through day 180.

The protocol was immunoSEQ multiplex PCR, while the TCRdb copy is restricted to in-frame clones and leaves out a portion. The sample contains 9,000 to 15,000 clones, less than 60% of which appear only once. This clone was observed once. Its antigen is as yet unknown. The CDR3 contains 12 residues. CDR1 is MDHEN and CDR2 is SYDVKM in the germline V gene. V was trimmed by 6 bases and J by 5 bases, leaving 10 bases between them. The chain carries TRBV28 and TRBJ1-2; D might be TRBD1 (5 bases). The source of this sequence is a man aged 45-65 years in good health. Some clones in this sample may be carry-over from other donors' samples. The sequenced sample was peripheral blood mononuclear cells. The CDR3 coding sequence is TGTGCCAGCAGGGGGGACCCTTATGGCTACACCTTC. Amino acid sequence: CASRGDPYGYTF.